This entry lists 21 T cell receptor beta chains sequenced from one sample in a study of vaccination effects on CD4 cells after COVID-19. No cognate antigen is known for these TCRs. Ahead of sequencing, the ViraFEST assay grew antigen-specific CD4+ T cells using viral peptide pools. The authors isolated CD4+ T cells after around 10 days of culture. Subjects were given two BNT162b2 or mRNA-1273 vaccine doses. TCRdb's copy holds only in-frame clones and misses some; the assay was immunoSEQ multiplex PCR. The data contain 65,000 to 95,000 clones, 77% of them singletons. This material consisted of CD4+ T cells from PBMCs cultured with HCoV-OC43 spike peptides, taken after COVID-19 vaccination. Subset denoted: HCoV-OC43 spike overlapping peptide pool stimulation. The receptors were gathered from a human donor who received a COVID-19 vaccine.

This clone was picked up one time. The rearrangement uses TRBV2 and TRBJ2-7, with 8 positions matching TRBD2. Germline V gives CDR1 SNHLY, CDR2 FYNNEI. The trim removed 1 base at V and 0 bases at J, leaving 2 bases unmatched. This CDR3 spans 15 amino acids. The CDR3 nucleotides read TGTGCCAGCAGTGAAGGACTAGCGAGCTCCTACGAGCAGTACGTC. Translated, it gives CASSEGLASSYEQYV.

The chain couples TRBV3-1 (or the pseudogene TRBV3-2) to TRBJ1-2; D perhaps matches TRBD1 (6 bases). Germline values: CDR1 LGHDT, CDR2 YNNKEL (reference sequence). The germline V and J ends were trimmed by 4 bases and 0 bases, with 15 bases remaining between them. The CDR3 extends over 16 amino acids. DNA for the CDR3: TGTGCCAGCAGCCTAACTCGGACAGCCTCTAACTATGGCTACACCTTC. It translates to CASSLTRTASNYGYTF.

The CDR3 DNA reads as TGTGCCAGCAGTAAAGGGGACAGAACCTATGGCTACACCTTC. Residues: CASSKGDRTYGYTF. The chain joins TRBV27 to TRBJ1-2, with 7 nucleotides matching TRBD1. The CDR3 consists of 14 residues. V lost 5 bases, J lost 4 bases, and 7 bases stayed unmatched. CDR1 is MNHEY and CDR2 is SMNVEV in the germline V gene (reference sequence).

V usage is TRBV28 and J usage is TRBJ2-3; D perhaps matches TRBD1 (6 bases). Germline V gives CDR1 MDHEN, CDR2 SYDVKM. The ends were cut back, 6 bases at V and 0 bases at J, with 10 bases in the middle. The CDR3 has 14 residues. CDR3 DNA: TGTGCCAGCAGAATGACAGGTAGCACAGATACGCAGTATTTT. Translated, it gives CASRMTGSTDTQYF.

The chain couples TRBV28 to TRBJ2-7; TRBD2 might be the D (6 bases). The V end lost 8 bases, the J end lost 4 bases, and 9 bases lay between the germline ends. The CDR3 length is 11 residues. The V gene's germline CDR1 is MDHEN and CDR2 SYDVKM. The CDR3 protein is CASGGRYEQYV. In DNA, the CDR3 is TGTGCCAGCGGGGGGAGATACGAGCAGTACGTC.

V usage is TRBV7-3 and J usage is TRBJ1-6, with a possible D match to TRBD1 (6 bases). This CDR3 region has 16 residues. CDR1 is SGHTA, CDR2 FQGTGA, per germline. V shed 2 bases and J shed 2 bases, with 10 bases lying between them. This chain's CDR3 is CASSLQGRTYNSPLHF. The CDR3 region has the DNA TGTGCCAGCAGCTTACAGGGGCGAACCTATAATTCACCCCTCCACTTT.

The count of this clone is one. CDR3 DNA sequence: TGTGCCAGCAGTTACTCGATAAATCAGCCCCAGCATTTT. Protein sequence: CASSYSINQPQHF. The chain employs TRBV6-5 and TRBJ1-5; D not certain. Germline V gene lookup returns CDR1 MNHEY and CDR2 SVGAGI. Trimming left V 0 bases short and J 4 bases short, with 4 bases between. This CDR3 is 13 amino acids long.

This sequence joins TRBV30 and TRBJ1-3; no definite D call. V was clipped by 3 bases and J by 0 bases, with 12 bases between them. Germline V lookup: CDR1 GTSNPN, CDR2 SVGIG (reference sequence). The CDR3 totals 15 residues. CDR3 loop: CAWRVGPSSGNTIYF. CDR3 coding DNA: TGTGCCTGGAGAGTTGGACCAAGCTCTGGAAACACCATATATTTT. Variable domain in full (rest from reference TRBV30 and TRBJ1-3): SQTIHQWPATLVQPVGSPLSLECTVEGTSNPNLYWYRQAAGRGLQLLFYSVGIGQISSEVPQNLSASRPQDRQFILSSKKLLLSDSGFYLCAWRVGPSSGNTIYFGEGSWLTVV.

This clone was found once. This chain joins TRBV5-1 and TRBJ2-5; D gene ambiguous. V was cut by 7 bases and J by 4 bases, with 20 bases left in between. The length of the CDR3 is 15 residues. In germline, CDR1 is SGHRS, CDR2 YFSETQ. The chain's CDR3 is CASRKDGPGGETQYF. CDR3 nucleotides: TGCGCCAGCCGGAAAGATGGGCCCGGCGGAGAGACCCAGTACTTC.

The rearrangement joins TRBV5-1 to TRBJ2-7; D assignment may be TRBD1 or TRBD2 (6 bases each). The germline V and J ends were trimmed by 4 bases and 9 bases, with 26 bases remaining between them. Germline-derived CDR1 and CDR2 are SGHRS and YFSETQ. This CDR3 region has 16 residues. In DNA, the CDR3 is TGCGCCAGCAGCACCACCCCCCCGGGGGCCCCCCCCCGGCAGTACGTC. It codes for CASSTTPPGAPPRQYV.

V is TRBV7-2 and J is TRBJ2-3; 11 positions agree with TRBD2. This CDR3 is 17 amino acids long. J gave up 1 base and V 1 base, and 4 bases lay outside the gene matches. The V gene's germline CDR1 is SGHTA and CDR2 FQGNSA. CDR3 sequence reads: CASSLVASGGRTDTQYF. In DNA, the CDR3 is TGTGCCAGCAGCTTAGTGGCTAGCGGGGGGCGCACAGATACGCAGTATTTT.

This clone was detected a few times. This rearrangement joins TRBV10-1 to TRBJ2-7, with TRBD2 as a possible D gene (6 bases). Trimming left V 5 bases short and J 6 bases short, with 20 bases between. Germline assignment: CDR1 WNHNN and CDR2 SYGVQD (reference sequence). The CDR3 has 15 amino acids. The CDR3 here is CASSSGGMGSCEQYV. The CDR3 DNA follows: TGCGCCAGCAGTAGCGGCGGGATGGGTTCGTGCGAGCAGTACGTC.

This chain links TRBV18 with TRBJ2-5; no firm D call. CDR1 is KGHSH and CDR2 is LQKENI in the germline V gene. CDR3 length equals 14 residues. Deletions cut 2 bases from V and 3 bases from J, with 10 bases between. In DNA, the CDR3 is TGTGCCAGCTCACCAGGGATTTTAAAAGAGACCCAGTACTTC. This sequence encodes CASSPGILKETQYF.

This rearrangement joins TRBV6-2 or TRBV6-3 to TRBJ2-4; the D is unclear. Looked up from germline, CDR1 is MNHEY and CDR2 is SVGEGT. The CDR3 is 13 amino acids. V lost 5 bases and J lost 0, with 5 bases in between. The CDR3 is CASSQEAKNIQYF. CDR3 DNA: TGTGCCAGCAGTCAAGAAGCCAAAAACATTCAGTACTTC.

This chain connects TRBV7-2 to TRBJ2-2; D remains unclear. Between the trimmed V and J ends, which lost 0 bases and 1 base, there was a span of 3 bases. CDR3 length: 14 amino acids. Germline V CDR1 and CDR2: SGHTA, FQGNSA. The CDR3 DNA is TGTGCCAGCAGCTTAGCGGTGAACACCGGGGAGCTGTTTTTT. Residues: CASSLAVNTGELFF.

This clone appeared a few times. The chain is built from TRBV5-1 and TRBJ2-3; D is uncertain. Trimming left V 2 bases short and J 3 bases short, with 1 base between. Per germline, CDR1 SGHRS and CDR2 YFSETQ. CDR3 length: 11 residues. In DNA, the CDR3 is TGCGCCAGCAGCTTAACAGATACGCAGTATTTT. It codes for CASSLTDTQYF. The entire variable domain, with the rest obtained from reference TRBV5-1 and TRBJ2-3, is as follows: KAGVTQTPRYLIKTRGQQVTLSCSPISGHRSVSWYQQTPGQGLQFLFEYFSETQRNKGNFPGRFSGRQFSNSRSEMNVSTLELGDSALYLCASSLTDTQYFGPGTRLTVL.

This clone was detected only a few times. The genes are TRBV4-3 and TRBJ2-1; TRBD2 matches 16 bases. This CDR3 is 19 amino acids long. With V trimmed by 5 bases and J by 4 bases, 11 bases remained unmatched. The germline V gene has CDR1 LGHNA and CDR2 YSLEER. CDR3 region: CASSGGTSGGAIQYNEQFF. The DNA for the CDR3 is TGCGCCAGCAGCGGCGGGACTAGCGGGGGGGCGATCCAATACAATGAGCAGTTCTTC.

V gene TRBV4-3 combines with J gene TRBJ2-3; the D gene could be TRBD1 or TRBD2 (6 bases each). Looked up from germline, CDR1 is LGHNA and CDR2 is YSLEER. CDR3 length: 18 residues. V was pared by 4 bases and J by 5 bases, with 25 bases between. Here the CDR3 DNA reads TGCGCCAGCAGCCGCACCAATGTCAAGGGGGGAGGCCAAGATACGCAGTATTTT. Protein: CASSRTNVKGGGQDTQYF.

This chain links TRBV25-1 with TRBJ1-6; D gene unclear. The CDR3 loop spans 15 amino acids. Germline V gene lookup returns CDR1 MGHDK and CDR2 SYGVNS. Trimming removed 2 bases from V and 7 bases from J, with 12 bases in between. CDR3 sequence: CASSETGLRNSPLHF. CDR3 nucleotides: TGTGCCAGCAGTGAAACCGGGCTGAGAAATTCACCCCTCCACTTT.

The J gene is TRBJ2-3, the V gene TRBV2; unclear D gene. The CDR3 is 13 residues long. Germline CDR1 reads SNHLY; CDR2 reads FYNNEI. V lost 4 bases, J lost 6 bases, and 11 bases lay in between. CDR3 DNA sequence: TGTGCCAGCAGTGTCAGGATTTCGGATACGCAGTATTTT. The encoded protein is CASSVRISDTQYF.

To note about this clone: The sample contains more than one DNA sequence encoding this CDR3. This chain connects TRBV18 to TRBJ1-5; TRBD1 matches 10 bases. V shed 3 bases and J 4 bases; nucleotides not matched to a gene: 0. Per germline, CDR1 KGHSH and CDR2 LQKENI. This CDR3 is built from 14 residues. CDR3 sequence reads: CASSPGQGNQPQHF. CDR3 coding DNA: TGTGCCAGCTCACCGGGACAGGGGAATCAGCCCCAGCATTTT. Variable domain in full (rest from reference TRBV18 and TRBJ1-5): NAGVMQNPRHLVRRRGQEARLRCSPMKGHSHVYWYRQLPEEGLKFMVYLQKENIIDESGMPKERFSAEFPKEGPSILRIQQVVRGDSAAYFCASSPGQGNQPQHFGDGTRLSIL.